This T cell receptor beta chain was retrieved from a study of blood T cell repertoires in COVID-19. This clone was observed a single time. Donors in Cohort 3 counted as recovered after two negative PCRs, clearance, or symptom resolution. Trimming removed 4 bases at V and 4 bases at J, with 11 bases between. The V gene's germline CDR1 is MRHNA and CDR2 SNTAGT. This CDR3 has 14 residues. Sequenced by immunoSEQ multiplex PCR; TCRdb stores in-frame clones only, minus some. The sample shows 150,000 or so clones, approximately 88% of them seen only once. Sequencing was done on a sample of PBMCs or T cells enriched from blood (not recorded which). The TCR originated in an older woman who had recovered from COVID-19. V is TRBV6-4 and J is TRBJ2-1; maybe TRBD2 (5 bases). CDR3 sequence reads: CASSASGSYNEQFF. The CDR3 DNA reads TGTGCCAGCAGTGCTTCGGGATCTTACAATGAGCAGTTCTTC.